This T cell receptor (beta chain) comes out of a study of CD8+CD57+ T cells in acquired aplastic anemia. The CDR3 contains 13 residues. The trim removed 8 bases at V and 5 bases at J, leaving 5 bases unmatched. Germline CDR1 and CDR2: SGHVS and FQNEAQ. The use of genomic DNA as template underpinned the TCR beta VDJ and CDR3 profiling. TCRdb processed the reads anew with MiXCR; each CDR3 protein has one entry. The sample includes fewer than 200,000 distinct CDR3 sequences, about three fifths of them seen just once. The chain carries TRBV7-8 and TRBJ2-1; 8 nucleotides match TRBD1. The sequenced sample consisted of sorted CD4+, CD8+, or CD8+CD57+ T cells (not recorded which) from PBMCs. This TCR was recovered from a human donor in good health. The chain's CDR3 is CASGRGRDNEQFF. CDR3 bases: TGTGCCAGCGGCAGGGGGCGCGACAATGAGCAGTTCTTC.